The sequence of this T cell receptor beta chain was determined in a study of T cells in Graves' hyperthyroidism and ophthalmopathy. The study's findings and limits: Within blood appeared most thyroid clonotypes that had expanded above 0.001.

The V and J ends lost 2 bases and 4 bases respectively, with 8 bases between them. This CDR3 is 14 amino acids long. Germline V CDR1 and CDR2: MNHEY, SVGAGI. Amplification of TCR beta CDR3 regions was performed using RNA transcripts as template. HTBI primers were used for first-round RT-PCR of the TCR CDR3. Each CDR3 protein gets one entry after TCRdb re-called the multiplex PCR reads with MiXCR. The sample shows roughly 570,000 distinct CDR3 sequences, about 43% of them seen only once. This clonotype was found a few times. Antigen specificity is unknown. For the diagnoses, clinical symptoms, serum thyroxine and TRAb, thyroid ultrasound and orbital computed tomography were used.

The specimen was peripheral blood or thyroid tissue (not recorded which). This chain connects TRBV6-5 to TRBJ2-2; D ambiguous. This clonotype originated in an adult woman with Graves' disease, either hyperthyroidism or ophthalmopathy (not recorded which). CDR3 in amino acids: CASSYVTSTGELFF. The CDR3 nucleotides read TGTGCCAGCAGTTACGTCACCTCCACCGGGGAGCTGTTTTTT.